Listed here are 5 T cell receptor beta chains from one sample, sequenced in a study of OX40 agonist ivuxolimab in advanced cancers. This table comes from immunoSEQ multiplex PCR, and its TCRdb copy is limited to in-frame clones, with some not included. The data show just under 55,000 clones, with 80% seen just once and roughly 4% held by the top ten. Here the sequenced sample was CD4+ or CD8+ T cells sorted from blood, taken in a trial of the OX40 agonist ivuxolimab. The receptors derive from an adult with an advanced solid tumor such as melanoma, head and neck, liver or kidney cancer.

The chain couples TRBV6-1 to TRBJ2-1, with D perhaps being TRBD1 or TRBD2 (5 bases each). The germline V and J ends were trimmed by 2 bases and 7 bases, with 24 bases remaining between them. Per the germline V gene, CDR1 is MNHNS and CDR2 is SASEGT. The CDR3 extends over 18 amino acids. CDR3 residues: CASSENFGWSLGPNEQFF. CDR3 coding DNA: TGTGCCAGCAGTGAAAATTTCGGTTGGTCTTTGGGACCAAATGAGCAGTTCTTC.

The chain has TRBV11-2 and TRBJ2-7; D may be TRBD2 (6 bases). In germline, CDR1 is SGHAT, CDR2 FQNNGV. The CDR3 sequence is 14 residues long. V lost 8 bases to trimming and J lost 2 bases, with 16 bases between them. CDR3 sequence reads: CASGGKGRTYEQYF. CDR3 coding DNA: TGTGCCAGCGGGGGGAAGGGACGCACCTACGAGCAGTACTTC.

The chain recombines TRBV19 with TRBJ2-1; D is possibly TRBD2 (6 bases). This CDR3 region has 13 residues. The germline V gene encodes CDR1 LNHDA and CDR2 SQIVND (reference sequence). V was pared by 2 bases and J by 10 bases, with 12 bases between. The chain's CDR3 is CASSIQTAGEQFF. CDR3 DNA sequence: TGTGCCAGTAGTATACAGACTGCGGGGGAGCAGTTCTTC.

The chain uses TRBV27 and TRBJ2-7; 7 bases are a match to TRBD1. The CDR3 has 12 residues. J lost 4 bases, V lost 5 bases, and 2 bases had no gene match. Germline V gene data show CDR1 as MNHEY and CDR2 as SMNVEV (reference sequence). The CDR3 coding sequence is TGTGCCAGCAGTCTGACAGGGTACGAGCAGTACTTC. It translates to CASSLTGYEQYF.

The gene calls are TRBV6-1 and TRBJ2-1; 10 nucleotides match TRBD2. This CDR3 spans 18 amino acids. CDR1 and CDR2 from the germline V gene are MNHNS and SASEGT. J was trimmed by 4 bases and V by 1 base; bases with no gene match: 10. This chain's CDR3 is CASSEEGSGRSLYNEQFF. The CDR3 DNA reads as TGTGCCAGCAGTGAAGAAGGTAGCGGGAGGTCCCTATACAATGAGCAGTTCTTC.